The 30 T cell receptor beta chains listed next were all sequenced from one sample in a study of T-cell memory formation after mild COVID-19. MiXCR, run by TCRdb on the 5' RACE reads, gives a single entry per CDR3 protein. The sample yields around 250,000 distinct CDR3 sequences, approximately 9% seen once. Sequencing was performed on PBMCs or a T cell subset sorted from them (not recorded which). The receptors were gathered from a young man who had mild COVID-19 (a few samples of this study predate the infection). Cell type and time point are not known.

This clonotype was counted between two and nine times. CDR3 amino acids: CASSQDRISYEQYF. CDR3 DNA sequence: TGTGCCAGCAGCCAAGACAGGATATCCTACGAGCAGTACTTC. The rearrangement uses TRBV3-1 and TRBJ2-7; D is ambiguous. CDR3 length: 14 amino acids. The V gene lost 0 bases and the J gene lost 1 base, with 7 bases spanning the gap. Germline CDR1 is LGHDT and CDR2 is YNNKEL (reference sequence).

The chain recombines TRBV24-1 with TRBJ2-5; possible D gene TRBD1, 6 bases. CDR1 is KGHDR, CDR2 SFDVKD, per germline. This CDR3 has 13 residues. V was clipped by 3 bases and J by 4 bases, with 8 bases between them. The CDR3: CATSDTGTETQYF. DNA of the CDR3: TGTGCCACCAGTGATACAGGGACAGAGACCCAGTACTTC.

The rearrangement links TRBV15 to TRBJ1-4; possibly TRBD1 for D (5 bases). The CDR3 sequence is 13 residues long. Trimming stripped 8 bases from V and 5 bases from J, with 12 bases between. In germline, CDR1 is LNHNV, CDR2 YYDKDF (reference sequence). CDR3 region: CATGGGANEKLFF. CDR3 in DNA: TGTGCCACCGGCGGGGGAGCGAATGAAAAACTGTTTTTT. Complete variable domain (other parts from reference TRBV15 and TRBJ1-4): DAMVIQNPRYQVTQFGKPVTLSCSQTLNHNVMYWYQQKSSQAPKLLFHYYDKDFNNEADTPDNFQSRRPNTSFCFLDIRSPGLGDTAMYLCATGGGANEKLFFGSGTQLSVL.

The chain is built from TRBV7-9 and TRBJ2-1, with D unresolved. The CDR3 length is 16 residues. CDR1 is SEHNR, CDR2 FQNEAQ, per germline (reference sequence). V lost 5 bases to trimming and J lost 3 bases, with 17 bases between them. CDR3 coding DNA: TGTGCCAGCAGCGTCCCCAGCGAATCGCTCTACAATGAGCAGTTCTTC. This gives the protein CASSVPSESLYNEQFF.

The chain carries TRBV29-1 and TRBJ1-2; perhaps TRBD1 as D (5 bases). Germline values: CDR1 SQVTM, CDR2 ANQGSEA. The CDR3 is 15 amino acids. Deletions cut 7 bases from V and 4 bases from J, with 22 bases between. This CDR3 is CSARRSGDELYGYTF. The DNA of the CDR3 is TGCAGCGCCAGAAGGTCGGGGGACGAGCTCTATGGCTACACCTTC.

The table lists this clonotype with many counts. The genes are TRBV12-3 or TRBV12-4 and TRBJ1-1; D is ambiguous. V dropped 5 bases and J dropped 7 bases, with 8 bases sitting between them. The CDR3 length is 11 residues. The CDR3 sequence: CASSLGLEAFF. The CDR3 DNA reads TGTGCCAGCAGTCTAGGTCTTGAAGCTTTCTTT.

V usage is TRBV20-1 and J usage is TRBJ2-3; a possible D gene is TRBD2 (5 bases). Looked up from germline, CDR1 is DFQATT and CDR2 is SNEGSKA (reference sequence). Trimming left V 4 bases short and J 5 bases short, with 13 bases between. The CDR3 length is 13 residues. In DNA, the CDR3 is TGCAGTGCTACCGTGACGGGAAGAGATACGCAGTATTTT. It translates to CSATVTGRDTQYF.

This clonotype showed up just a few times. J is TRBJ2-5 and V is TRBV11-2; TRBD2 matches at 7 bases. V was clipped by 5 bases and J by 3 bases; unmatched bases: 9. Germline CDR1 SGHAT, CDR2 FQNNGV. This CDR3 has 15 amino acids. The CDR3 DNA is TGTGCCAGCAGCCCACGAGCTAGCGGTGAAGAGACCCAGTACTTC. Amino acid sequence: CASSPRASGEETQYF.

This clonotype was observed a few times. This rearrangement joins TRBV3-1 to TRBJ2-7; D unresolved. Deletions cut 2 bases from V and 3 bases from J, with 2 bases between. Germline CDR1 is LGHDT and CDR2 is YNNKEL (reference sequence). CDR3 size: 11 residues. The CDR3 nucleotides are TGTGCCAGCAGCCAATTCTACGAGCAGTACTTC. Amino acids: CASSQFYEQYF.

This clonotype was counted only a few times. V gene TRBV11-2 combines with J gene TRBJ1-5, with 7 bases aligning to TRBD1. The V segment lost 5 bases and the J segment 6 bases; nucleotides outside the gene matches: 7. The CDR3 runs to 14 residues. Per the germline V gene, CDR1 is SGHAT and CDR2 is FQNNGV. In DNA, the CDR3 is TGTGCCAGCAGCACCGGGACAGTTGCTCAGCCCCAGCATTTT. Amino acid sequence: CASSTGTVAQPQHF.

The chain combines TRBV5-1 with TRBJ2-5, with D unclear. Trimming pared 2 bases from V and 5 bases from J, leaving 4 bases between. This CDR3 comprises 11 residues. Looked up from germline, CDR1 is SGHRS and CDR2 is YFSETQ. This chain's CDR3 is CASSFDETQYF. CDR3 coding DNA: TGCGCCAGCAGCTTCGATGAGACCCAGTACTTC.

The gene calls are TRBV10-3 and TRBJ2-7; TRBD2 might be the D (6 bases). V lost 5 bases, J lost 6 bases, and 17 bases lay in between. Germline loops: CDR1 ENHRY, CDR2 SYGVKD. The CDR3 is made up of 14 amino acids. CDR3 bases: TGTGCCATCAGTTCGACGACTAGTCTCGGCGAGCAGTACTTC. This codes for CAISSTTSLGEQYF.

About this clonotype itself: One end of the junction is discordant with germline, which a read error may explain. This chain links TRBV15 with TRBJ1-6; D remains unclear. Germline V CDR1 and CDR2: LNHNV, YYDKDF (reference sequence). The CDR3 loop spans 12 amino acids. CDR3 region: CATSRDTSPLHF. In DNA, the CDR3 is TGTGCCACCAGCCGAGATACGTCTCCCCTCCACTTT. Looking up the rest from reference TRBV15 and TRBJ1-6 gives the full variable domain: DAMVIQNPRYQVTQFGKPVTLSCSQTLNHNVMYWYQQKSSQAPKLLFHYYDKDFNNEADTPDNFQSRRPNTSFCFLDIRSPGLGDTAMYLCATSRDTSPLHFGNGTRLTVT.

The table lists this clonotype with a few counts. The chain combines TRBV4-2 with TRBJ2-5, with a possible D match to TRBD2 (6 bases). The germline gives CDR1 LGHNA, CDR2 YNFKEQ. The CDR3 totals 13 residues. V gave up 6 bases and J gave up 4 bases, with 12 bases separating them. The CDR3 region is CASRPAGSETQYF. The DNA of the CDR3 is TGTGCCAGCAGGCCTGCGGGGTCAGAGACCCAGTACTTC.

The genes are TRBV5-1 and TRBJ2-7, with 7 nucleotides matching TRBD1. V was clipped by 6 bases and J by 5 bases; unmatched bases: 2. CDR1 SGHRS and CDR2 YFSETQ come from the germline V gene. There are 11 residues in the CDR3. DNA of the CDR3: TGCGCCAGCAATACAGGGGACGAGCAGTACGTC. It is translated as CASNTGDEQYV.

CDR3 nucleotides: TGCAGCGTTGGGACAGTTCGCAACTATGGCTACACCTTC. It yields the protein CSVGTVRNYGYTF. This chain links TRBV29-1 with TRBJ1-2; D perhaps matches TRBD1 (6 bases). This CDR3 comprises 13 residues. Between the trimmed V and J ends, which lost 4 bases and 2 bases, there was a span of 11 bases. Germline assignment: CDR1 SQVTM and CDR2 ANQGSEA.

The chain joins TRBV11-3 to TRBJ2-1; TRBD1 matches 9 bases. The CDR3 extends over 15 amino acids. The V segment lost 5 bases and the J segment 9 bases; nucleotides outside the gene matches: 11. Germline V gene sequence: CDR1 SGHNT, CDR2 YENEEA. The CDR3 reads CASSRSQQGAGEQFF. The CDR3 bases are TGTGCCAGCAGCCGATCCCAACAGGGGGCTGGTGAGCAGTTCTTC.

This clonotype was observed a few times. V and J are TRBV7-2 and TRBJ2-5; D remains unclear. Germline lookup yields CDR1 SGHTA and CDR2 FQGNSA. CDR3 length: 15 residues. Trimming removed 4 bases at V and 2 bases at J, with 14 bases between. CDR3 coding DNA: TGTGCCAGCAGCTACAACACGGACGTACAAGAGACCCAGTACTTC. Its protein is CASSYNTDVQETQYF. Combining the CDR3 with reference TRBV7-2 and TRBJ2-5 gives the whole variable domain GAGVSQSPSNKVTEKGKDVELRCDPISGHTALYWYRQSLGQGLEFLIYFQGNSAPDKSGLPSDRFSAERTGGSVSTLTIQRTQQEDSAVYLCASSYNTDVQETQYFGPGTRLLVL.

Only a few counts were recorded for this clonotype. J is TRBJ2-1 and V is TRBV9; D is ambiguous. This CDR3 has 11 amino acids. The germline CDR1 and CDR2 sequences are SGDLS and YYNGEE. The V and J ends lost 0 bases and 9 bases respectively, with 4 bases between them. CDR3 loop: CASSVEFEQFF. CDR3 DNA sequence: TGTGCCAGCAGCGTAGAGTTTGAGCAGTTCTTC.

The rearrangement uses TRBV19 and TRBJ1-4; D ambiguous. With 6 bases removed from V and 8 bases from J, the gap between germline ends came to 16 bases. This CDR3 spans 14 amino acids. The germline V gene has CDR1 LNHDA and CDR2 SQIVND (reference sequence). DNA of the CDR3: TGTGCCAGTAGAAAAGTGGCCAGCGGAGAAAAACTGTTTTTT. The encoded protein is CASRKVASGEKLFF.

In DNA form, the CDR3 reads TGTGCCAGTAGTATAGCGTCACAGGGACTGGGAGAGACCCAGTACTTC. It is translated as CASSIASQGLGETQYF. The chain carries TRBV19 and TRBJ2-5; D is perhaps TRBD1 or TRBD2 (6 bases each). With 1 base removed from V and 4 bases from J, the gap between germline ends came to 16 bases. Germline values: CDR1 LNHDA, CDR2 SQIVND (reference sequence). CDR3 length: 16 amino acids.

This clonotype came up a few times. The chain links TRBV7-6 to TRBJ2-1; 12 bases are shared with TRBD2. V lost 5 bases to trimming and J lost 9 bases; unmatched junction nucleotides: 8. This CDR3 has 15 residues. CDR1 and CDR2 (germline): SGHVS, FNYEAQ. DNA of the CDR3: TGTGCCAGCAGCCCTAGCGGGGGGGCCTTGGGTGAGCAGTTCTTC. Protein product: CASSPSGGALGEQFF.

The gene calls are TRBV2 and TRBJ1-6; D ambiguous. V was pared by 5 bases and J by 2 bases, with 7 bases between. This CDR3 has 14 amino acids. Germline CDR1 is SNHLY and CDR2 is FYNNEI. CDR3 nucleotides: TGTGCCAGCAGTCTTGAGGCCTATAATTCACCCCTCCACTTT. It yields the protein CASSLEAYNSPLHF.

This chain uses TRBV9 with TRBJ2-3; D is unclear. V lost 3 bases and J lost 1, with 12 bases in between. The CDR3 totals 15 residues. The germline V gene encodes CDR1 SGDLS and CDR2 YYNGEE. CDR3 sequence reads: CASSAAQVRTDTQYF. DNA for the CDR3: TGTGCCAGCAGCGCAGCCCAGGTCCGCACAGATACGCAGTATTTT.

This clonotype was seen a handful of times. The rearrangement joins TRBV3-1 to TRBJ1-2; maybe TRBD1 (6 bases). Germline V gene data show CDR1 as LGHDT and CDR2 as YNNKEL (reference sequence). V lost 3 bases, J lost 3 bases, and 14 bases lay in between. There are 15 residues in the CDR3. The CDR3 sequence: CASSHRFKGDYGYTF. DNA for the CDR3: TGTGCCAGCAGCCACCGTTTTAAGGGGGACTATGGCTACACCTTC. The whole variable domain, filled in from reference TRBV3-1 and TRBJ1-2, reads DTAVSQTPKYLVTQMGNDKSIKCEQNLGHDTMYWYKQDSKKFLKIMFSYNNKELIINETVPNRFSPKSPDKAHLNLHINSLELGDSAVYFCASSHRFKGDYGYTFGSGTRLTVV.

This clonotype showed up many times. The chain's CDR3 is CASSLSTSGYNEQFF. The CDR3 DNA follows: TGTGCCAGCAGCCTCTCGACTAGCGGCTACAATGAGCAGTTCTTC. The chain has TRBV7-3 and TRBJ2-1; 9 bases are shared with TRBD2. J lost 3 bases, V lost 5 bases, and 5 bases had no gene match. Germline V gene sequence: CDR1 SGHTA, CDR2 FQGTGA. CDR3 size: 15 residues.

This clonotype was found a few times. The chain recombines TRBV4-3 with TRBJ1-5; the D gene is possibly TRBD1 (6 bases). V was trimmed by 4 bases and J by 1 base, leaving 11 bases between them. The CDR3 has 15 amino acids. Germline assignment: CDR1 LGHNA and CDR2 YSLEER. CDR3 nucleotides: TGCGCCAGCAGCCCGGGACACCTGAGCAATCAGCCCCAGCATTTT. This translates into CASSPGHLSNQPQHF.

This clonotype was detected a few times. V and J are TRBV11-3 and TRBJ1-6, with D possibly being TRBD1 (5 bases). From germline, CDR1 is SGHNT and CDR2 YENEEA. The ends were cut back, 3 bases at V and 10 bases at J, with 10 bases in the middle. The CDR3 extends over 13 amino acids. The CDR3 spells CASSLRGESPLHF. CDR3 DNA sequence: TGTGCCAGCAGCTTGAGAGGGGAATCACCCCTCCACTTT.

This clonotype appeared a few times. The gene calls are TRBV4-3 and TRBJ2-4, with a weak D call TRBD1 (6 bases). The germline CDR1 and CDR2 sequences are LGHNA and YSLEER. CDR3 length: 17 amino acids. V was trimmed by 0 bases and J by 3 bases, leaving 15 bases between them. The CDR3 loop reads CASSQDLGGLGKNIQYF. The CDR3 DNA follows: TGCGCCAGCAGCCAAGATCTAGGGGGTCTGGGCAAAAACATTCAGTACTTC.

This clonotype occurred a few times. The chain combines TRBV7-3 with TRBJ2-2; TRBD1 or TRBD2 may be the D gene (6 bases each). Germline CDR1 SGHTA, CDR2 FQGTGA. The CDR3 runs 17 residues. V lost 0 bases to trimming and J lost 3 bases, with 14 bases between them. The CDR3 spells CASSLTLGGRYTGELFF. CDR3 nucleotides: TGTGCCAGCAGCTTAACGTTAGGGGGGCGTTACACCGGGGAGCTGTTTTTT.